Listed here are 5 T cell receptor beta chains from one sample, sequenced in a study of T-cell reconstitution after alpha-beta-depleted transplantation in children. Researchers prepared the TCRbeta library using unique molecular identifiers, the study reports. TCRdb used MiXCR to reprocess the PCR reads, holding one entry per CDR3 protein. Of hundreds of thousands of distinct CDR3 sequences listed, about 12% are singletons. The source was PBMCs, collected before TCRalphabeta/CD19-depleted stem cell transplant. These receptors were collected from a girl under 10 years old with congenital amegakaryocytic thrombocytopenia, due to receive a stem cell transplant.

This clonotype occurred a few times. The chain is built from TRBV3-1 and TRBJ2-2, with D possibly being TRBD1 or TRBD2 (5 bases each). CDR1 is LGHDT and CDR2 is YNNKEL in the germline V gene (reference sequence). Trimming pared 2 bases from V and 7 bases from J, leaving 11 bases between. The CDR3 covers 14 residues. This CDR3 is CASSQQGDGGELFF. As DNA, the CDR3 is TGTGCCAGCAGCCAACAGGGAGACGGCGGGGAGCTGTTTTTT.

This clonotype was counted many times. V is TRBV5-1 and J is TRBJ2-2; D uncertain. The CDR3 length is 13 residues. Germline V CDR1 and CDR2: SGHRS, YFSETQ. Trimming removed 0 bases from V and 8 bases from J, with 8 bases in between. CDR3 bases: TGCGCCAGCAGCTTGGCTCTCGAAGGGGAGCTGTTTTTT. This encodes CASSLALEGELFF.

Concerning this clonotype itself: This may come from a read error, since a much larger clone is one base off. Likely a read error: the CDR3 ends without its conserved phenylalanine or tryptophan. V gene TRBV7-9 combines with J gene TRBJ2-7; 11 bases are a match to TRBD2. Germline V gene sequence: CDR1 SEHNR, CDR2 FQNEAQ (reference sequence). This CDR3 region has 13 residues. The V segment lost 8 bases and the J segment 3 bases; nucleotides outside the gene matches: 3. DNA for the CDR3: TGTGCCAGCGGACTAGCGGGCTACTACGAGCAGTACATC. It codes for CASGLAGYYEQYI.

This clonotype was seen more than once but under ten times. This sequence joins TRBV28 and TRBJ1-1, with D possibly being TRBD1 (5 bases). The CDR3 sequence is 15 residues long. CDR1 and CDR2 from the germline V gene are MDHEN and SYDVKM. V lost 6 bases, J lost 4 bases, and 18 bases lay in between. The chain's CDR3 is CASSARGRGGTEAFF. CDR3 nucleotide sequence: TGTGCCAGCAGCGCCCGCGGGCGCGGGGGCACTGAAGCTTTCTTT.

This clonotype was seen repeatedly, ten times or more. The CDR3 DNA reads TGCAGTGCTTATGCAGGGGATCAGCCCCAGCATTTT. This gives the protein CSAYAGDQPQHF. The rearrangement links TRBV20-1 to TRBJ1-5; D perhaps matches TRBD1 (6 bases). The germline V and J ends were trimmed by 5 bases and 5 bases, with 10 bases remaining between them. The germline V gene has CDR1 DFQATT and CDR2 SNEGSKA (reference sequence). The CDR3 has 12 amino acids.